This T cell receptor beta chain emerged from a study of PD-L1 blockade in urothelial cancer. Overall study: Prior chemotherapy ranged from 0 to 3 regimens per patient.

Time point in this sample: pretreatment peripheral blood. Study outcomes and limitations: Larger 3-week expansion of tumor-associated blood clones was seen in durable-benefit patients.

Using immunoSEQ multiplex PCR, the repertoire was profiled, and TCRdb retains in-frame clones only, with some absent. The sample includes about 130,000 clones, less than 85% of them seen just once. As regards this clone: Its antigen is still unknown.

Specimen: PBMCs, collected around atezolizumab (anti-PD-L1) treatment. This clonotype was sampled from a man aged 50 to 59 with urothelial cancer.

This CDR3 is CASSQETGGRTEAFF. DNA for the CDR3: TGCGCCAGCAGCCAAGAGACAGGGGGAAGGACTGAAGCTTTCTTT. This chain uses TRBV4-1 with TRBJ1-1, with TRBD1 matching 9 bases. Germline V gene lookup returns CDR1 MGHRA and CDR2 YSYEKL. With 0 bases clipped from V and 5 bases from J, the junction kept 4 bases outside the gene matches. This CDR3 comprises 15 residues.